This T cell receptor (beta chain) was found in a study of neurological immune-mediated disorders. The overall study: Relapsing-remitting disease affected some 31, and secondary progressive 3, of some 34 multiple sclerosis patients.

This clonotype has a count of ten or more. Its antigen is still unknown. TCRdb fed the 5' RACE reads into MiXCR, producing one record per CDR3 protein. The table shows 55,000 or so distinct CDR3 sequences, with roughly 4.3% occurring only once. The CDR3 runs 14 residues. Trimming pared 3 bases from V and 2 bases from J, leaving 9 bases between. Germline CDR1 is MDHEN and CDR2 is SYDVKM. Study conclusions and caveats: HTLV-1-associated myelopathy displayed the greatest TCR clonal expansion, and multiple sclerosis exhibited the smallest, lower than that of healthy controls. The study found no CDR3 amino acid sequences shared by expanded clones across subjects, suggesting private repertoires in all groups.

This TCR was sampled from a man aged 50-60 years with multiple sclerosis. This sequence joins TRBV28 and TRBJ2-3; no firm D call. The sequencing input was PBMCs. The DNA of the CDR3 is TGTGCCAGCAGTTTGAACCGCAACACAGATACGCAGTATTTT. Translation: CASSLNRNTDTQYF.